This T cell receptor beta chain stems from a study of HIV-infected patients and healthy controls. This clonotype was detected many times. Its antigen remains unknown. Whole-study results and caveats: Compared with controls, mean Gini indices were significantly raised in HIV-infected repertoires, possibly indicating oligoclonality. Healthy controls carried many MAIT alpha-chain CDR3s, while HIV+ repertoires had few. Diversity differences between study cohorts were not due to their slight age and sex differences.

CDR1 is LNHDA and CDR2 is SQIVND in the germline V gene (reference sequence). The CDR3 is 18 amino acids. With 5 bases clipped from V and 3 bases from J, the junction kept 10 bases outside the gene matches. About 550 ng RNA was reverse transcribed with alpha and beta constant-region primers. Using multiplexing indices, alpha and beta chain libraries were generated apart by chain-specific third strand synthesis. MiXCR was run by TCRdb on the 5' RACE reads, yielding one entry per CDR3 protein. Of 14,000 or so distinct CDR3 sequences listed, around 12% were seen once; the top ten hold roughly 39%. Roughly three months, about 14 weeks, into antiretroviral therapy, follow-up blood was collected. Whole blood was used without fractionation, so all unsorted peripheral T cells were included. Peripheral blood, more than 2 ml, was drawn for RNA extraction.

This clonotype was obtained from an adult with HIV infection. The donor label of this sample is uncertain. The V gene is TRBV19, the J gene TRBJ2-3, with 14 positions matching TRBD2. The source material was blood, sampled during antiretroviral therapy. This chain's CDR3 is CASSSMGGTSGSTDTQYF. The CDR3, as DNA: TGTGCCAGTAGTTCAATGGGCGGGACTAGCGGGAGTACAGATACGCAGTATTTT.